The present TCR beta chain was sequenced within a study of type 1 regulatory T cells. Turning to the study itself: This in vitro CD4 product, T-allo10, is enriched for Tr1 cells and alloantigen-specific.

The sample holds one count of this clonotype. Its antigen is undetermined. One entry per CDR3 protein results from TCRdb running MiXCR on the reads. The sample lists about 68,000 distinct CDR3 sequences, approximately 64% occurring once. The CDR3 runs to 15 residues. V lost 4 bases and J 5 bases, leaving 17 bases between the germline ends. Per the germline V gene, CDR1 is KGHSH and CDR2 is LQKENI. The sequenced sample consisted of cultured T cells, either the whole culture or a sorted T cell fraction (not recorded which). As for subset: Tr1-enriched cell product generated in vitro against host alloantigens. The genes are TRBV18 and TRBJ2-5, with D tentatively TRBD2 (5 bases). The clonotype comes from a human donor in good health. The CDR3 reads CASSQHQLSGETQYF. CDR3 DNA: TGTGCCAGCTCACAACACCAACTTTCGGGGGAGACCCAGTACTTC. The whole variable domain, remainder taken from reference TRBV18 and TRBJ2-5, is NAGVMQNPRHLVRRRGQEARLRCSPMKGHSHVYWYRQLPEEGLKFMVYLQKENIIDESGMPKERFSAEFPKEGPSILRIQQVVRGDSAAYFCASSQHQLSGETQYFGPGTRLLVL.